These 9 T cell receptor beta chains share one sample of origin, sequenced in a study of blood T cells in healthy people across ages. Using a J-beta primer mix together with a sample-barcoded 5' primer, a second PCR was run for roughly 6 to 12 cycles. TCRdb passed the 5' RACE reads through MiXCR, listing each CDR3 protein once. The table has approximately 600,000 distinct CDR3 sequences, 58% seen once; the top ten hold over 35%. What was sequenced was blood. The receptors come from a man aged 60 to 75 in good health.

The chain is built from TRBV7-8 and TRBJ2-5; TRBD1 matches at 8 bases. The V gene end was trimmed by 5 bases and the J gene end by 4 bases; junction bases not matched to a gene: 15. In germline, CDR1 is SGHVS, CDR2 FQNEAQ. CDR3 length: 17 amino acids. CDR3 nucleotides: TGTGCCAGCAGCCAAAATAACCCCAGGACAGGGCGAGAGACCCAGTACTTC. Translating it yields CASSQNNPRTGRETQYF.

The chain recombines TRBV29-1 with TRBJ2-4; D ambiguous. The assigned J gene may be wrong: the sequence end matches TRBJ2-5 better. CDR3 length: 13 amino acids. CDR1 is SQVTM and CDR2 is ANQGSEA in the germline V gene. CDR3 sequence: CSVEGPNQETQYF. In DNA form, the CDR3 reads TGCAGCGTTGAAGGGCCAAACCAAGAGACCCAGTACTTC.

This clonotype was counted a single time. V usage is TRBV20-1 and J usage is TRBJ2-1; 12 bases are a match to TRBD1. V was pared by 0 bases and J by 7 bases, with 7 bases of the junction left unmatched. CDR1 is DFQATT, CDR2 SNEGSKA, per germline (reference sequence). The CDR3 length is 16 residues. The CDR3 is CSARDFRDRGRNEQFF. In DNA form, the CDR3 reads TGCAGTGCTAGAGACTTCCGGGACAGGGGGCGGAATGAGCAGTTCTTC.

This chain uses TRBV29-1 with TRBJ1-2; no clear D. Germline CDR1 reads SQVTM; CDR2 reads ANQGSEA. The V end lost 4 bases, the J end lost 2 bases, and 14 bases lay between the germline ends. The CDR3 consists of 14 residues. The CDR3 spells CSVVDFGRNYGYTF. The CDR3 coding sequence is TGCAGCGTTGTCGATTTCGGACGGAACTATGGCTACACCTTC.

The rearrangement uses TRBV4-1 and TRBJ2-7; 8 nucleotides agree with TRBD1. Germline CDR1 and CDR2: MGHRA and YSYEKL. Germline trimming cut 4 bases from V and 7 bases from J; bases unmatched to any gene: 12. The CDR3 is made up of 15 amino acids. The CDR3 region has the DNA TGCGCCAGCAGCCCCCAGGAGGACAGGGCGCGTGAGCAGTACTTC. Translating gives CASSPQEDRAREQYF.

The chain couples TRBV12-3 or TRBV12-4 to TRBJ1-2; D not resolved. Trimming pared 3 bases from V and 7 bases from J, leaving 9 bases between. This CDR3 has 12 residues. CDR3 loop: CASSLRETGYTF. DNA for the CDR3: TGTGCCAGCAGTTTGAGGGAGACTGGCTACACCTTC.

This chain uses TRBV2 with TRBJ2-1; 16 bases are a match to TRBD2. V lost 1 base and J lost 12; bases outside the gene matches: 6. The CDR3 is 16 residues long. The germline gives CDR1 SNHLY, CDR2 FYNNEI. The CDR3 region is CASSEVGTSGGGLQFF. The DNA for the CDR3 is TGTGCCAGCAGTGAAGTAGGGACTAGCGGGGGGGGCCTGCAGTTCTTC.

This clonotype was detected once. The chain recombines TRBV5-1 with TRBJ2-5; no definite D call. Trimming stripped 2 bases from V and 2 bases from J, with 10 bases between. The germline V gene has CDR1 SGHRS and CDR2 YFSETQ. There are 14 residues in the CDR3. This CDR3 reads CASSFGTTQETQYF. CDR3 sequence (DNA): TGCGCCAGCAGCTTCGGAACAACACAAGAGACCCAGTACTTC.

In this sample, this clonotype turned up a few times. The chain joins TRBV7-9 to TRBJ1-4; the D is unclear. Germline V gene data show CDR1 as SEHNR and CDR2 as FQNEAQ (reference sequence). V gave up 1 base and J gave up 5 bases, with 8 bases separating them. This CDR3 contains 14 residues. The CDR3, as DNA: TGTGCCAGCAGCTTAGGCGGGGTGAATGAAAAACTGTTTTTT. Translating gives CASSLGGVNEKLFF.